This T cell receptor (beta chain) was identified during a study of blood T cell repertoires in COVID-19. Across the study: Acute and convalescent COVID-19 samples came from the United States, Italy and Spain. In each case, the material was cDNA or gDNA derived from T cells, B-cell-depleted T cells, or PBMCs.

Germline V gene data show CDR1 as LNHNV and CDR2 as YYDKDF (reference sequence). This CDR3 is built from 14 residues. V lost 1 base and J 3 bases, leaving 7 bases between the germline ends. In the authors' methods: Reference gene primer amplification yielded estimated nucleated cell counts. TCRdb keeps only in-frame clones here, not all; method: immunoSEQ multiplex PCR. From that table come the V and J calls and clone size; the DNA was used to work out D and trimming. The sample shows about 150,000 clones, over 75% of them seen only once. The count of this clone is one. Sequenced: peripheral blood. The chain employs TRBV15 and TRBJ1-5, with a possible D match to TRBD1 (5 bases). This sequence was found in a woman in her forties with acute or convalescent COVID-19. CDR3 sequence (DNA): TGTGCCACCAGCAGAGGACAGTACAATCAGCCCCAGCATTTT. Translated: CATSRGQYNQPQHF.